These 4 T cell receptor beta chains came from one sample sequenced in a study of T cells in Graves' hyperthyroidism and ophthalmopathy. Amplification of TCR beta CDR3 regions used RNA as the template. During a first-round RT-PCR of the TCR CDR3, the HTBI primer set was used. Via MiXCR, TCRdb re-called the multiplex PCR reads, giving one row per CDR3 protein. The data hold about 720,000 distinct CDR3 sequences, with 16% observed a single time. Source material: blood. The receptor set was obtained from a man aged 18 to 30 with Graves' hyperthyroidism.

This clonotype appeared a few times. The chain combines TRBV11-3 with TRBJ2-1, with D unresolved. The V end lost 4 bases, the J end lost 2 bases, and 18 bases lay between the germline ends. CDR1 and CDR2 (germline): SGHNT, YENEEA. The CDR3 runs to 17 residues. The CDR3 region is CASSSWGFGRPYNEQFF. In nucleotides, the CDR3 is TGTGCCAGCAGCTCCTGGGGATTCGGCCGACCCTACAATGAGCAGTTCTTC.

This clonotype was seen at least ten times. The chain is built from TRBV6-1 and TRBJ2-7; D not resolved. The V end lost 6 bases, the J end lost 3 bases, and 9 bases lay between the germline ends. Germline CDR1 MNHNS, CDR2 SASEGT. The CDR3 spans 12 residues. CDR3 protein: CASSGSDYEQYF. The DNA for the CDR3 is TGTGCCAGCAGCGGGTCGGACTACGAGCAGTACTTC.

This clonotype was counted between two and nine times. CDR3 residues: CASSPSTGPGEQYF. CDR3 in DNA: TGTGCCAGCAGTCCCTCGACAGGCCCGGGGGAGCAGTACTTC. The chain combines TRBV12-3 or TRBV12-4 with TRBJ2-7, with D possibly TRBD1 on 6 matching bases. The V end lost 5 bases, the J end lost 7 bases, and 18 bases lay between the germline ends. This CDR3 contains 14 residues.

This clonotype was found many times. The gene calls are TRBV6-1 and TRBJ2-1, with 10 positions matching TRBD2. The length of the CDR3 is 18 residues. From germline, CDR1 is MNHNS and CDR2 SASEGT. Trimming cost V 5 bases and J 6 bases; bases outside gene matches: 16. The DNA of the CDR3 is TGTGCCAGCAGTTCTAGCCTCGGGACGGCTAGCGGGAGCAATGAGCAGTTCTTC. Translated, it gives CASSSSLGTASGSNEQFF.